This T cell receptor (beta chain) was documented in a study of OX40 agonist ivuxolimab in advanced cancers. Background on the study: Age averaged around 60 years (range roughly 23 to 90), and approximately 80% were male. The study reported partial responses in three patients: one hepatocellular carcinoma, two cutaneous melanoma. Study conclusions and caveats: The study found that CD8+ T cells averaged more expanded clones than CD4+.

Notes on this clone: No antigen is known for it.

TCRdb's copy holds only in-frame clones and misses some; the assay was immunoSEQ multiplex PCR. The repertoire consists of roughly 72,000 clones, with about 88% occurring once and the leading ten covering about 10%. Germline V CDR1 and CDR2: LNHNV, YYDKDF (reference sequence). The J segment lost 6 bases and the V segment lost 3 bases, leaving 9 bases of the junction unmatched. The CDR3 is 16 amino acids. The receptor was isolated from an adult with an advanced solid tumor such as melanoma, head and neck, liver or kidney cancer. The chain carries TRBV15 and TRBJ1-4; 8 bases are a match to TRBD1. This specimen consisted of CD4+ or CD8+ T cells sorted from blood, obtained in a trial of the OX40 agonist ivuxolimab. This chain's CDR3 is CATSRGPQGGDEKLFF. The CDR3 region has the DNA TGTGCCACCAGCAGGGGACCACAGGGGGGGGATGAAAAACTGTTTTTT. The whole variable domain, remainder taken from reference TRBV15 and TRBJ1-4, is DAMVIQNPRYQVTQFGKPVTLSCSQTLNHNVMYWYQQKSSQAPKLLFHYYDKDFNNEADTPDNFQSRRPNTSFCFLDIRSPGLGDTAMYLCATSRGPQGGDEKLFFGSGTQLSVL.